Following are 8 T cell receptor beta chains from one sample sequenced in a study of regulatory T cells in long-lasting Graves disease. Time point here: persistent/refractory GD, antithyroid drugs over 5 years with positive TRAb. The TCR library was made from RNA that had been extracted from PBMCs in TRIzol. Arm-PCR of CDR3 regions and iRepertoire HTBI primers were the basis on which TCR beta libraries were built. TCRdb recomputed calls from the multiplex PCR reads with MiXCR, one row per CDR3 protein. The table shows a few hundred thousand distinct CDR3 sequences, with about a fifth occurring only once. Specimen: peripheral blood mononuclear cells (PBMCs), collected when the disease was refractory, from a patient treated with antithyroid drugs. These receptors were obtained from a female donor with Graves disease.

A few counts support this clonotype. The chain carries TRBV6-1 and TRBJ2-4; 12 bases fit TRBD2. V lost 4 bases and J lost 6; bases outside the gene matches: 10. Germline values: CDR1 MNHNS, CDR2 SASEGT. The CDR3 covers 17 residues. In nucleotides, the CDR3 is TGTGCCAGCAGTGCCACTCTAGCGGGGGGGCCTGGAAACATTCAGTACTTC. This codes for CASSATLAGGPGNIQYF.

This clonotype was recorded many times. The chain is built from TRBV6-1 and TRBJ1-5; D perhaps matches TRBD1 (6 bases). This CDR3 is 17 amino acids long. Trimming cost V 2 bases and J 3 bases, with 17 bases left between them. In germline, CDR1 is MNHNS, CDR2 SASEGT. The CDR3 DNA reads as TGTGCCAGCAGTGAACTCGGCACAGGGAGTCACAATCAGCCCCAGCATTTT. Its protein product is CASSELGTGSHNQPQHF.

This clonotype was seen ten or more times. J is TRBJ1-1 and V is TRBV7-3; D gene unclear. Germline CDR1 SGHTA, CDR2 FQGTGA. The CDR3 contains 13 residues. V gave up 2 bases and J gave up 5 bases, with 9 bases separating them. The DNA of the CDR3 is TGTGCCAGCAGCTTAGGTTTAGGGACTGAAGCTTTCTTT. Its translation: CASSLGLGTEAFF.

This clonotype was detected a few times. The chain carries TRBV10-3 and TRBJ1-1; D is undetermined. Germline CDR1 reads ENHRY; CDR2 reads SYGVKD. CDR3 length equals 12 residues. Deletions cut 2 bases from V and 7 bases from J, with 8 bases between. CDR3: CAISEGSHEAFF. CDR3 nucleotide sequence: TGTGCCATCAGTGAGGGCAGCCATGAAGCTTTCTTT.

This chain uses TRBV20-1 with TRBJ1-5, with D possibly TRBD1 on 5 matching bases. Germline V gene lookup returns CDR1 DFQATT and CDR2 SNEGSKA (reference sequence). V was trimmed by 0 bases and J by 5 bases, leaving 8 bases between them. The CDR3 is made up of 13 amino acids. CDR3 nucleotide sequence: TGCAGTGCTAGAGATCAGGGACATCAGCCCCAGCATTTT. Translated: CSARDQGHQPQHF.

In its sample, this clonotype was seen a few times. J is TRBJ1-4 and V is TRBV14; D ambiguous. There are 19 residues in the CDR3. V was trimmed by 4 bases and J by 3 bases, leaving 24 bases between them. From germline, CDR1 is SGHDN and CDR2 FVKESK. CDR3 region: CASSPHLMRAWEPNEKLFF. The DNA for the CDR3 is TGTGCCAGCAGCCCCCATCTAATGCGGGCGTGGGAACCTAATGAAAAACTGTTTTTT. Together with reference TRBV14 and TRBJ1-4, the CDR3 gives the full variable domain: EAGVTQFPSHSVIEKGQTVTLRCDPISGHDNLYWYRRVMGKEIKFLLHFVKESKQDESGMPNNRFLAERTGGTYSTLKVQPAELEDSGVYFCASSPHLMRAWEPNEKLFFGSGTQLSVL.

This clonotype was seen ten or more times. The V and J genes are TRBV27 and TRBJ2-7, with D perhaps being TRBD1 or TRBD2 (6 bases each). The CDR3 spans 13 residues. Deletions cut 7 bases from V and 6 bases from J, with 16 bases between. The germline V gene encodes CDR1 MNHEY and CDR2 SMNVEV (reference sequence). CDR3 loop: CASNPYKGGEQYF. The CDR3 DNA follows: TGTGCCAGCAACCCATACAAGGGGGGCGAGCAGTACTTC.

This clonotype was seen more than once but under ten times. The chain joins TRBV11-2 to TRBJ2-4; weak D call: TRBD2 (6 bases). Germline-derived CDR1 and CDR2 are SGHAT and FQNNGV. The V gene lost 6 bases and the J gene lost 0 bases, with 15 bases spanning the gap. The CDR3 loop spans 16 amino acids. The CDR3 is CASSQWQRVAKNIQYF. CDR3 nucleotides: TGTGCCAGCAGTCAATGGCAGCGGGTAGCCAAAAACATTCAGTACTTC. The whole variable domain, remainder taken from reference TRBV11-2 and TRBJ2-4, is EAGVAQSPRYKIIEKRQSVAFWCNPISGHATLYWYQQILGQGPKLLIQFQNNGVVDDSQLPKDRFSAERLKGVDSTLKIQPAKLEDSAVYLCASSQWQRVAKNIQYFGAGTRLSVL.